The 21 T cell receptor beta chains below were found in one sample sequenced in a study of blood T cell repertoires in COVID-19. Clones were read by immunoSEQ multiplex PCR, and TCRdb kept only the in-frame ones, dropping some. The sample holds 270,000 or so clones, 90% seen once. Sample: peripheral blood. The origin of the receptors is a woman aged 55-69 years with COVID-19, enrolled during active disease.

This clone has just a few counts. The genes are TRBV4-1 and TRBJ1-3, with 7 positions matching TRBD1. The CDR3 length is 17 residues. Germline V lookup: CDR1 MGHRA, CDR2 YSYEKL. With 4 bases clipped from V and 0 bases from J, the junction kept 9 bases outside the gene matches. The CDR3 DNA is TGCGCCAGCAGCCGAATCAGGGGGAAGAACTCTGGAAACACCATATATTTT. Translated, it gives CASSRIRGKNSGNTIYF.

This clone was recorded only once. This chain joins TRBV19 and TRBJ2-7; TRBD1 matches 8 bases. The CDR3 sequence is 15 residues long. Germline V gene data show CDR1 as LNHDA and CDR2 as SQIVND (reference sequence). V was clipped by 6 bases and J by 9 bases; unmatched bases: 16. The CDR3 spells CASSQPGQALLGQYF. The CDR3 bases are TGTGCCAGTAGCCAGCCGGGACAGGCACTATTGGGGCAGTACTTC.

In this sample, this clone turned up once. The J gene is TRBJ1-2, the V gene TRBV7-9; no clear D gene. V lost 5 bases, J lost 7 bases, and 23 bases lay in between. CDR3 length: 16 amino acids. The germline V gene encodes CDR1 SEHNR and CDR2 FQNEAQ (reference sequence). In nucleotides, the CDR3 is TGTGCCAGCAGCCCCCTTTACTCCATGGTCCTTGGTGGCTACACCTTC. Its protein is CASSPLYSMVLGGYTF.

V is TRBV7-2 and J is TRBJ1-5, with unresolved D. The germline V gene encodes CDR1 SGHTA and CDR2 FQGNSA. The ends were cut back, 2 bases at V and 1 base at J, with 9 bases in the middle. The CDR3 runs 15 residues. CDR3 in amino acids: CASSLITESNQPQHF. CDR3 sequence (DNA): TGTGCCAGCAGCTTAATAACAGAAAGCAATCAGCCCCAGCATTTT.

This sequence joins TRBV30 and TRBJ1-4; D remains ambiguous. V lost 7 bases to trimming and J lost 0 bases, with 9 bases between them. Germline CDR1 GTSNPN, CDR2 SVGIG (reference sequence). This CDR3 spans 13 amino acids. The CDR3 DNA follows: TGTGCCTTCCAGGTTGCAACTAATGAAAAACTGTTTTTT. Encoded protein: CAFQVATNEKLFF.

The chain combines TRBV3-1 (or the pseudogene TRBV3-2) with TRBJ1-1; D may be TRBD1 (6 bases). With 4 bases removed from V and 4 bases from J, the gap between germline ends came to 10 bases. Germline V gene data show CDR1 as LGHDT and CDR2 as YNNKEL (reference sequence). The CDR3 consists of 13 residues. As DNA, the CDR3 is TGTGCCAGCAGCCCACAGGGTCGCACTGAAGCTTTCTTT. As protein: CASSPQGRTEAFF.

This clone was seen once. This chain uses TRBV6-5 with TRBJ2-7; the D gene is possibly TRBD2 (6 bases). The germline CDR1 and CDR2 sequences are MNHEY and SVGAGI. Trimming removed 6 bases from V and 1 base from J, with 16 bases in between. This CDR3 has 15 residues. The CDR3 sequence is CASRTTGTGSYEQYF. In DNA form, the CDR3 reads TGTGCCAGCAGGACCACTGGGACTGGTTCCTACGAGCAGTACTTC.

This CDR3 reads CASSRVRARTEAFF. For the CDR3, the DNA is TGTGCCAGCAGCCGAGTCAGGGCAAGGACTGAAGCTTTCTTT. This chain uses TRBV3-1 (or the pseudogene TRBV3-2) with TRBJ1-1; TRBD1 is a possible D gene (5 bases). V was cut by 4 bases and J by 5 bases, with 14 bases left in between. The CDR3 totals 14 residues. Germline V gene sequence: CDR1 LGHDT, CDR2 YNNKEL (reference sequence).

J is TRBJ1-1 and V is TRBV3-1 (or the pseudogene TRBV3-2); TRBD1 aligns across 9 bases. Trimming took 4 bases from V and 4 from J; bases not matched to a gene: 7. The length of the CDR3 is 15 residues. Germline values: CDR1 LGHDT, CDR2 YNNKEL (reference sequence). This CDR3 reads CASSPWTGARTEAFF. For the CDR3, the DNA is TGTGCCAGCAGCCCCTGGACAGGGGCCCGCACTGAAGCTTTCTTT.

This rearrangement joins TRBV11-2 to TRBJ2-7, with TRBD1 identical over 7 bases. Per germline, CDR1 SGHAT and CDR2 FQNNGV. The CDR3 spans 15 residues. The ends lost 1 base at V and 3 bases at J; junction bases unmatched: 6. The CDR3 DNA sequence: TGTGCCAGCAGCTTAGGACAGGGTGAATTCTACGAGCAGTACTTC. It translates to CASSLGQGEFYEQYF.

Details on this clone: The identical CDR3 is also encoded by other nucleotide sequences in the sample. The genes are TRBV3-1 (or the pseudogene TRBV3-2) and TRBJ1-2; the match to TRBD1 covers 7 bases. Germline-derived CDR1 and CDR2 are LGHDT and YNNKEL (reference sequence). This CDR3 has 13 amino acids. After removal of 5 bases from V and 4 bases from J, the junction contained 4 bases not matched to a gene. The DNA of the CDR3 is TGTGCCAGCAGCTTGGGACAGTCCTATGGCTACACCTTC. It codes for CASSLGQSYGYTF.

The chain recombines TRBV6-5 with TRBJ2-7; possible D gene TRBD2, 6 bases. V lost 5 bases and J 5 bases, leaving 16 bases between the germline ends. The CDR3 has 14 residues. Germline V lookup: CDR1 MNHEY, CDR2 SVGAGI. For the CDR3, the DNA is TGTGCCAGCAGTCGGCGGCGGGGCCCCAACGAGCAGTACTTC. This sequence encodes CASSRRRGPNEQYF.

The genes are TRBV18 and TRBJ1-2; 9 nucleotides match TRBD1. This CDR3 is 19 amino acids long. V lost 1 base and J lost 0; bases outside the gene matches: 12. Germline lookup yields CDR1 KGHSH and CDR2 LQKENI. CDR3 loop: CASSPRDRVLDAANYGYTF. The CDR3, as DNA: TGTGCCAGCTCACCACGGGACAGGGTCTTAGATGCCGCTAACTATGGCTACACCTTC.

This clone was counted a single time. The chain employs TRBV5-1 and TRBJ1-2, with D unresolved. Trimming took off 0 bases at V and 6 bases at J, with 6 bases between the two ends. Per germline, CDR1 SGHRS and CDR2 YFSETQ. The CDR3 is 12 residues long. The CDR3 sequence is CASSLGRDGYTF. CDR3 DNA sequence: TGCGCCAGCAGCTTGGGGCGGGATGGCTACACCTTC.

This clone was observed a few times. The CDR3 is CASGGGMNTEAFF. In DNA, the CDR3 is TGTGCCAGCGGGGGAGGTATGAACACTGAAGCTTTCTTT. The V call is TRBV6-5, the J call TRBJ1-1; D possibly corresponds to TRBD1 (5 bases). The V gene's germline CDR1 is MNHEY and CDR2 SVGAGI. Trimming took 8 bases from V and 0 from J, leaving 10 bases between them. The CDR3 has 13 residues.

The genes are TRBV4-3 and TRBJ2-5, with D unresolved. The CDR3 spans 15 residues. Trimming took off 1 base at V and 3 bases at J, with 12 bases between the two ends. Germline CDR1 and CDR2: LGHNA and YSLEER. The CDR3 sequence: CASSQVLLTKETQYF. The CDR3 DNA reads TGCGCCAGCAGCCAAGTCTTACTAACCAAAGAGACCCAGTACTTC.

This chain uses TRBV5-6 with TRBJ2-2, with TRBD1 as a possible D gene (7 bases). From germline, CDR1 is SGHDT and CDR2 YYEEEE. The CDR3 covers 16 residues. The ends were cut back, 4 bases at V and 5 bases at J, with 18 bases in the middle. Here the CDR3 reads CASSQRRGQETGELFF. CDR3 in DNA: TGTGCCAGCAGCCAAAGGAGGGGGCAAGAAACCGGGGAGCTGTTTTTT.

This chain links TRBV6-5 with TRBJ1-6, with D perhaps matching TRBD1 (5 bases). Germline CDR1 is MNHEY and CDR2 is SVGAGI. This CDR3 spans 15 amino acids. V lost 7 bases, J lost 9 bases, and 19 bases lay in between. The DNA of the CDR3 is TGTGCCAGCACCCCACGGGGGGAGAGAAGTTCACCCCTCCACTTT. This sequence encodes CASTPRGERSSPLHF.

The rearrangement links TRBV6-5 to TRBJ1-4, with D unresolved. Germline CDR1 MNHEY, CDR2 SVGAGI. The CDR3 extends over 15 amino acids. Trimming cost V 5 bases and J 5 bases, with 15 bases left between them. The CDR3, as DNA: TGTGCCAGCAGTCCCGGTGGCTCCGGGAATGAAAAACTGTTTTTT. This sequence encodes CASSPGGSGNEKLFF.

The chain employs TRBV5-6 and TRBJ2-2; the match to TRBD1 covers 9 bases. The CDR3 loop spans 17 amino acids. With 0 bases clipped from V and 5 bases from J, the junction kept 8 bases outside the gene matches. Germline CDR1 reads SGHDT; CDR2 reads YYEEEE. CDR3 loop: CASSLDYRGRETGELFF. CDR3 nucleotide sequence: TGTGCCAGCAGCTTGGATTACAGGGGGCGCGAGACCGGGGAGCTGTTTTTT.

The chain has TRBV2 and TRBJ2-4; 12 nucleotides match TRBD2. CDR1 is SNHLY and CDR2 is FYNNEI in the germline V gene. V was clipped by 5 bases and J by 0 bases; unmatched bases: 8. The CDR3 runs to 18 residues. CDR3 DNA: TGTGCCAGCAGTCCACTAGCGGGGGGATCCCTAGCCAAAAACATTCAGTACTTC. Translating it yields CASSPLAGGSLAKNIQYF.